One sample yielded the 4 T cell receptor beta chains listed below, sequenced in a study of T cell responses to AZD1222 COVID-19 vaccine. This table comes from immunoSEQ multiplex PCR, and its TCRdb copy is limited to in-frame clones, with some not included. The table lists around 130,000 clones, 80% to 95% of them singletons. This sample comprised peripheral blood, obtained 28 days after the second AZD1222 dose. The source is an adult who received the AZD1222 COVID-19 vaccine.

This chain links TRBV7-2 with TRBJ1-3; a possible D gene is TRBD1 (6 bases). V was pared by 6 bases and J by 0 bases, with 9 bases between. Germline V CDR1 and CDR2: SGHTA, FQGNSA. The CDR3 is 14 residues long. CDR3 residues: CASRRTASGNTIYF. CDR3 DNA: TGTGCCAGCAGAAGGACAGCCTCTGGAAACACCATATATTTT.

This chain links TRBV12-5 with TRBJ2-5; 12 bases fit TRBD2. This CDR3 has 13 residues. J was trimmed by 4 bases and V by 6 bases; bases with no gene match: 0. Germline V CDR1 and CDR2: LGHNT, FRNRAP. CDR3 sequence: CASGLAGGETQYF. The CDR3 DNA reads TGTGCTAGTGGACTAGCGGGAGGAGAGACCCAGTACTTC.

J is TRBJ1-1 and V is TRBV10-3; 9 positions match TRBD1. The V gene's germline CDR1 is ENHRY and CDR2 SYGVKD. Trimming took 11 bases from V and 4 from J; bases not matched to a gene: 8. The CDR3 sequence is 13 residues long. CDR3 region: CAAGDREVTEAFF. In DNA, the CDR3 is TGTGCCGCTGGGGACAGGGAGGTCACTGAAGCTTTCTTT.

V usage is TRBV11-2 and J usage is TRBJ1-5, with 8 bases matching TRBD1. With 0 bases clipped from V and 5 bases from J, the junction kept 9 bases outside the gene matches. CDR1 and CDR2 (germline): SGHAT, FQNNGV. The CDR3 has 17 amino acids. For the CDR3, the DNA is TGTGCCAGCAGCTTAGAGAGGTCAGGGGGCAAGGATCAGCCCCAGCATTTT. Translation: CASSLERSGGKDQPQHF.